The clone carrying this T cell receptor beta chain is a singleton in its sample. The entry originates in a study of blood T cell repertoires in COVID-19. Across the study: The United States, Italy and Spain were the sources of the acute and convalescent COVID-19 samples. PBMCs, B-cell-depleted T cells, or T cells provided the cDNA or gDNA that made up the material.

Authors' analysis steps: Amplifying reference gene primers gave estimates of nucleated cell counts. Sequencing was performed with immunoSEQ multiplex PCR; in TCRdb, only in-frame clones are kept and a portion is missing. That table furnishes V, J and clone size, whereas the DNA furnished D and trimming. The repertoire holds 150,000 to 200,000 clones, with around nine tenths as singletons. This CDR3 region has 16 residues. V shed 4 bases and J 1 base; nucleotides not matched to a gene: 7. Germline assignment: CDR1 LNHDA and CDR2 SQIVND (reference sequence). Specimen: peripheral blood. The chain carries TRBV19 and TRBJ1-1, with TRBD1 matching 9 bases. The receptor's source is a human donor in a cohort sampled during active COVID-19. For the CDR3, the DNA is TGTGCCAGTAGTAAGACAGCGGGACAGGGGAACACTGAAGCTTTCTTT. Translation gives CASSKTAGQGNTEAFF. The complete variable domain, with remaining parts taken from reference TRBV19 and TRBJ1-1, reads DGGITQSPKYLFRKEGQNVTLSCEQNLNHDAMYWYRQDPGQGLRLIYYSQIVNDFQKGDIAEGYSVSREKKESFPLTVTSAQKNPTAFYLCASSKTAGQGNTEAFFGQGTRLTVV.